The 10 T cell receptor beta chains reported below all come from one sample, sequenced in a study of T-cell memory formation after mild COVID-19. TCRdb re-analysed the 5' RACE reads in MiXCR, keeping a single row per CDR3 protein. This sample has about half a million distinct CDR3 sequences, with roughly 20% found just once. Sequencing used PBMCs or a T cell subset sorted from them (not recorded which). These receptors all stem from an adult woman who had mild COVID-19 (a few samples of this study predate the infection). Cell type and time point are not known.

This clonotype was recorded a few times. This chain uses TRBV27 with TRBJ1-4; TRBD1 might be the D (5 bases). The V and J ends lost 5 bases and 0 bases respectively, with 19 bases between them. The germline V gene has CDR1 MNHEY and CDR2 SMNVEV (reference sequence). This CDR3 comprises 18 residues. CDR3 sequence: CASSNIYMGRATNEKLFF. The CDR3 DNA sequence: TGTGCCAGCAGTAATATATATATGGGCAGGGCAACTAATGAAAAACTGTTTTTT.

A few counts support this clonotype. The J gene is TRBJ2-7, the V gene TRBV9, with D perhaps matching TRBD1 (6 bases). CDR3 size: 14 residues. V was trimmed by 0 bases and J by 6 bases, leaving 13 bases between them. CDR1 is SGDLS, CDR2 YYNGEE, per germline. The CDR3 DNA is TGTGCCAGCAGCGTAGTGCCAGGGGTTGGCGAGCAGTACTTC. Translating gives CASSVVPGVGEQYF.

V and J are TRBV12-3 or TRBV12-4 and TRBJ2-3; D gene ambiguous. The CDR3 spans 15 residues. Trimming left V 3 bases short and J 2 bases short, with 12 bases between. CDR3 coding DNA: TGTGCCAGCAGTTTCGTTAAGCGTGACACAGATACGCAGTATTTT. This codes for CASSFVKRDTDTQYF.

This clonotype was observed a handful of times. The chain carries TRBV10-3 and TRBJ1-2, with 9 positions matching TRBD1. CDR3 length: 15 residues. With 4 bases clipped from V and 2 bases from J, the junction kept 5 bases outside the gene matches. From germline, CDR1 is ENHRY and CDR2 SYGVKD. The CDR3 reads CAISGGQGMNYGYTF. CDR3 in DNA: TGTGCCATCAGTGGAGGACAGGGGATGAACTATGGCTACACCTTC.

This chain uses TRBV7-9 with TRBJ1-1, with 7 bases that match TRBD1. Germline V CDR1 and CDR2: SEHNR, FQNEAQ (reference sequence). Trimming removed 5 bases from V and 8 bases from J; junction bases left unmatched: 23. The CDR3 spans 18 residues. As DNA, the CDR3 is TGTGCCAGCAGCCCGGGGCAAACTTTCCACAGGGGTAGTAAGGAAGCTTTCTTT. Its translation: CASSPGQTFHRGSKEAFF.

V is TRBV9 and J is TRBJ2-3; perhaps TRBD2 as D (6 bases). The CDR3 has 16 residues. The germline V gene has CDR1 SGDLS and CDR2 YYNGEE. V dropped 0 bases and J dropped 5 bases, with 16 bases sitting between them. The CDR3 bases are TGTGCCAGCAGCGTAGATGGGACTCCCTTGGGAGATACGCAGTATTTT. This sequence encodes CASSVDGTPLGDTQYF.

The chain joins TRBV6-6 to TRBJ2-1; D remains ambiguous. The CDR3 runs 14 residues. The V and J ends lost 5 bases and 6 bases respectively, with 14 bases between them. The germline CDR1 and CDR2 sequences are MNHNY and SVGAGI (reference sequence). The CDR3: CASSGYSGGNEQFF. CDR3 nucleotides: TGTGCCAGCAGTGGCTACAGTGGCGGCAATGAGCAGTTCTTC.

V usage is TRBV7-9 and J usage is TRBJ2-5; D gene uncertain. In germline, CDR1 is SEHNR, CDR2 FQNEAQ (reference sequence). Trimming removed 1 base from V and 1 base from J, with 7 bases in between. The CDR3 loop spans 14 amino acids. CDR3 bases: TGTGCCAGCAGCTTAGGGCTATTCCAAGAGACCCAGTACTTC. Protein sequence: CASSLGLFQETQYF.

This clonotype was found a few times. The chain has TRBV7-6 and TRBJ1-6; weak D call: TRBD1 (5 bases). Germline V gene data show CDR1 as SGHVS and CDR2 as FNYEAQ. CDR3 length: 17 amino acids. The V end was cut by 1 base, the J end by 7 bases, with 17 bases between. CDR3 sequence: CASSLERRGTLNSPLHF. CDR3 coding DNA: TGTGCCAGCAGCTTAGAGAGGAGAGGGACGTTGAATTCACCCCTCCACTTT.

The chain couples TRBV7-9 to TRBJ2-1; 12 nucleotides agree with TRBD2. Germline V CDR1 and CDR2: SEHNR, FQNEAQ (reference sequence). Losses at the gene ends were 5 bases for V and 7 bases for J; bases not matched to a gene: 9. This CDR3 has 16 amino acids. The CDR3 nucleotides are TGTGCCAGCAGCACCAAGACTAGCGGGAGAGATAATGAGCAGTTCTTC. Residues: CASSTKTSGRDNEQFF.